This passage covers 8 T cell receptor beta chains from one sample sequenced in a study of memory CD4+ T cells and cytomegalovirus serostatus. The sort gate was single viable CD3+CD4+CD8-CD45RO+ cells for memory CD4+ T cells. Assay: immunoSEQ multiplex PCR; the TCRdb copy retains only in-frame clones and omits some. This sample has over 75,000 clones, with about 80% found just once. Sequencing was carried out using memory CD4+ T cells from blood. Receptor source: an adult in good health and CMV-seropositive.

The chain uses TRBV11-2 and TRBJ2-2; 9 bases are a match to TRBD2. Germline CDR1 is SGHAT and CDR2 is FQNNGV. The CDR3 sequence is 19 residues long. The V and J ends lost 3 bases and 7 bases, in that order; junction bases with no gene match: 18. CDR3 DNA sequence: TGTGCCAGCAGCTTCTTTGCGGGAGGGCTCTCTGATTCAATCGGGGAGCTGTTTTTT. Its translation: CASSFFAGGLSDSIGELFF.

The genes are TRBV7-3 and TRBJ2-6; D not certain. Germline values: CDR1 SGHTA, CDR2 FQGTGA. CDR3 length: 14 residues. The germline V and J ends were trimmed by 5 bases and 1 base, with 6 bases remaining between them. CDR3 nucleotides: TGTGCCAGCAGCCCCACGTCTGGGGCCAACGTCCTGACTTTC. This sequence encodes CASSPTSGANVLTF.

The V call is TRBV15, the J call TRBJ2-7; 9 bases are shared with TRBD1. The V gene's germline CDR1 is LNHNV and CDR2 YYDKDF (reference sequence). V shed 2 bases, J shed 0 bases, and the junction held 2 bases outside the gene matches. The CDR3 runs 15 residues. CDR3 sequence: CATSRTGGSSYEQYF. The DNA for the CDR3 is TGTGCCACCAGCAGAACAGGGGGCAGCTCCTACGAGCAGTACTTC.

This clone was recorded once. The V and J genes are TRBV2 and TRBJ2-3, with D possibly TRBD1 on 6 matching bases. Germline assignment: CDR1 SNHLY and CDR2 FYNNEI. The CDR3 has 13 residues. Trimming took 5 bases from V and 2 from J, leaving 8 bases between them. As DNA, the CDR3 is TGTGCCAGCAGTCGACAGGACACAGATACGCAGTATTTT. Its translation is CASSRQDTDTQYF.

This chain uses TRBV11-1 with TRBJ2-7; TRBD2 aligns across 7 bases. Per the germline V gene, CDR1 is SGHAT and CDR2 is FQDESV (reference sequence). Trimming took 5 bases from V and 2 from J; bases not matched to a gene: 12. The length of the CDR3 is 16 residues. CDR3 DNA: TGTGCCAGCAGCCGCGGGAGACGGCTTAGTACCTACGAGCAGTACTTC. This sequence encodes CASSRGRRLSTYEQYF.

V gene TRBV28 combines with J gene TRBJ2-7, with 9 bases identical to TRBD2. CDR3 length equals 18 residues. Germline V gene sequence: CDR1 MDHEN, CDR2 SYDVKM. V shed 6 bases, J shed 2 bases, and the junction held 17 bases outside the gene matches. Written as DNA, the CDR3 is TGTGCCAGCAGGGGGTTCAAAGGAGCGGGAGGATCCACCTACGAGCAGTACTTC. Its translation is CASRGFKGAGGSTYEQYF.

The rearrangement joins TRBV28 to TRBJ1-5; no clear D gene. Germline CDR1 MDHEN, CDR2 SYDVKM. V was cut by 2 bases and J by 4 bases, with 3 bases left in between. The CDR3 contains 12 residues. The CDR3 nucleotides read TGTGCCAGCAGTTTACTTAATCAGCCCCAGCATTTT. Encoded protein: CASSLLNQPQHF.

A single count supports this clone. V gene TRBV2 combines with J gene TRBJ2-2; TRBD1 matches 9 bases. The trim removed 0 bases at V and 6 bases at J, leaving 8 bases unmatched. The CDR3 runs 17 residues. The germline CDR1 and CDR2 sequences are SNHLY and FYNNEI. The CDR3 loop is CASSEAIGQGNPGELFF. The CDR3 nucleotides read TGTGCCAGCAGTGAAGCAATAGGACAGGGGAATCCCGGGGAGCTGTTTTTT.